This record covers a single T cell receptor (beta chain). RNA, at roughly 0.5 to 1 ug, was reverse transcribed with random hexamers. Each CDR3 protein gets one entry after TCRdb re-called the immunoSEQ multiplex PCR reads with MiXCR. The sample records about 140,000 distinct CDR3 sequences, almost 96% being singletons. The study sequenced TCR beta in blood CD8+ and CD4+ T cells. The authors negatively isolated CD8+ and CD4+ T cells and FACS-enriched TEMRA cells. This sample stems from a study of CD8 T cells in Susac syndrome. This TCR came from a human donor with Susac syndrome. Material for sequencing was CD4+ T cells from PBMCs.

Written as DNA, the CDR3 is TGTGCCAGCAGCCATTCTGGCTTCCGATACACCTTC. It translates to CASSHSGFRYTF. This rearrangement joins TRBV14 to TRBJ1-2; no clear D. The CDR3 consists of 12 residues. Germline assignment: CDR1 SGHDN and CDR2 FVKESK. The V end was cut by 3 bases, the J end by 11 bases, with 13 bases between.